The 9 T cell receptor beta chains presented below share a single source sample, sequenced in a study of response to subunit inactivated influenza vaccine. Each CDR3 protein is one row after TCRdb ran MiXCR on the RT-PCR reads. The sample holds under 500,000 distinct CDR3 sequences, approximately 10% seen once. Source: PBMCs from blood, taken roughly 47 days after vaccination. Source of these receptors: a man aged 45-65 years who received an inactivated influenza vaccine.

The chain employs TRBV12-3 or TRBV12-4 and TRBJ1-5, with 8 positions matching TRBD1. The CDR3 is 15 amino acids. V was pared by 5 bases and J by 5 bases, with 8 bases of the junction left unmatched. CDR3 sequence reads: CASSLRSTGDQPQHF. The CDR3 DNA reads as TGTGCCAGCAGTCTCAGGTCGACAGGGGATCAGCCCCAGCATTTT.

The V and J genes are TRBV18 and TRBJ2-7; 11 bases fit TRBD1. The J segment lost 4 bases and the V segment lost 4 bases, leaving 6 bases of the junction unmatched. This CDR3 has 15 amino acids. Germline V lookup: CDR1 KGHSH, CDR2 LQKENI. In DNA, the CDR3 is TGTGCCAGCTCACGGGGACAGGGGGAAGGATACGAGCAGTACTTC. Translating gives CASSRGQGEGYEQYF.

Only a few counts were recorded for this clonotype. The J gene is TRBJ1-1, the V gene TRBV3-1; D is uncertain. CDR1 is LGHDT, CDR2 YNNKEL, per germline (reference sequence). V was shortened by 1 base and J by 3 bases, with 9 bases between the two germline ends. This CDR3 spans 14 amino acids. CDR3 sequence: CASSQVDKHTEAFF. In nucleotides, the CDR3 is TGTGCCAGCAGCCAAGTCGACAAACACACTGAAGCTTTCTTT.

This clonotype was detected ten times or more. The chain links TRBV12-3 or TRBV12-4 to TRBJ2-1; 8 positions match TRBD1. Trimming removed 6 bases from V and 8 bases from J; junction bases left unmatched: 9. The CDR3 length is 14 residues. CDR3 sequence (DNA): TGTGCCAGCAGCCAAGGACAGGGATGGCATGAGCAGTTCTTC. Residues: CASSQGQGWHEQFF.

This clonotype was counted ten times or more. The gene calls are TRBV27 and TRBJ1-5; D is uncertain. The CDR3 runs 14 residues. CDR1 is MNHEY and CDR2 is SMNVEV in the germline V gene (reference sequence). Trimming removed 2 bases at V and 3 bases at J, with 8 bases between. The CDR3 is CASSLGPYNQPQHF. The CDR3, as DNA: TGTGCCAGCAGTTTAGGGCCCTACAATCAGCCCCAGCATTTT.

This clonotype was counted ten times or more. This chain uses TRBV28 with TRBJ2-1; 11 bases align to TRBD2. Germline V gene lookup returns CDR1 MDHEN and CDR2 SYDVKM. Trimming removed 3 bases from V and 9 bases from J; junction bases left unmatched: 7. The length of the CDR3 is 15 residues. The CDR3 DNA reads as TGTGCCAGCAGTTTGCCCGGGACTAGCGGAACTGAGCAGTTCTTC. Translated: CASSLPGTSGTEQFF.

This clonotype has more than one count but fewer than ten. The genes are TRBV27 and TRBJ2-3; D not certain. The germline V and J ends were trimmed by 4 bases and 2 bases, with 13 bases remaining between them. The CDR3 is 15 amino acids. Germline V gene lookup returns CDR1 MNHEY and CDR2 SMNVEV (reference sequence). The CDR3 region has the DNA TGTGCCAGCAGTTCTCCCCGTTTTGCCACAGATACGCAGTATTTT. Its translation is CASSSPRFATDTQYF.

In its sample, this clonotype was seen a few times. V and J are TRBV20-1 and TRBJ2-3; a possible D gene is TRBD2 (6 bases). Germline CDR1 and CDR2: DFQATT and SNEGSKA (reference sequence). V lost 0 bases, J lost 4 bases, and 14 bases lay in between. This CDR3 contains 15 residues. The CDR3 DNA sequence: TGCAGTGCTAGAGATGGAGGGTCGATCGCAGATACGCAGTATTTT. The encoded protein is CSARDGGSIADTQYF.

The rearrangement uses TRBV7-9 and TRBJ1-6, with D possibly TRBD1 on 5 matching bases. The CDR3 is 14 residues long. V lost 4 bases to trimming and J lost 5 bases, with 9 bases between them. Looked up from germline, CDR1 is SEHNR and CDR2 is FQNEAQ (reference sequence). The CDR3, as DNA: TGTGCCAGCAGCTCCTCGGGGGATAATTCACCCCTCCACTTT. Protein: CASSSSGDNSPLHF.